These 10 T cell receptor beta chains originate from one sample sequenced in a study of blood T cell repertoires in COVID-19. Profiled with immunoSEQ multiplex PCR; TCRdb holds only in-frame clones, not every one. The sample consists of a few hundred thousand clones, 80% to 90% of them appearing once. The material sequenced was PBMCs or T cells enriched from blood (not recorded which). The receptors here all came from a woman between 45 and 65 years old who had recovered from COVID-19.

The gene calls are TRBV5-1 and TRBJ1-2, with D tentatively TRBD1 (5 bases). The CDR3 sequence is 16 residues long. In germline, CDR1 is SGHRS, CDR2 YFSETQ. With 0 bases removed from V and 3 bases from J, the gap between germline ends came to 15 bases. Here the CDR3 reads CASSLETPPRDYGYTF. As DNA, the CDR3 is TGCGCCAGCAGCTTGGAGACGCCGCCCAGGGACTATGGCTACACCTTC.

As regards this clone: Other DNA sequences in the sample encode the same CDR3. The chain combines TRBV6-5 with TRBJ1-2; possible D gene TRBD1, 5 bases. Germline loops: CDR1 MNHEY, CDR2 SVGAGI. The CDR3 contains 14 residues. Trimming cost V 3 bases and J 0 bases, with 8 bases left between them. This CDR3 is CASSYDRANYGYTF. The CDR3 coding sequence is TGTGCCAGCAGTTATGACAGAGCTAACTATGGCTACACCTTC.

The rearrangement uses TRBV27 and TRBJ1-6; D unresolved. Germline V gene data show CDR1 as MNHEY and CDR2 as SMNVEV (reference sequence). Trimming left V 8 bases short and J 0 bases short, with 11 bases between. This CDR3 region has 15 residues. CDR3 region: CASGLQSSYNSPLHF. Written as DNA, the CDR3 is TGTGCCAGCGGCCTACAGAGCTCCTATAATTCACCCCTCCACTTT.

The CDR3 loop reads CARPQGTENTEAFF. The CDR3 nucleotides read TGTGCCAGACCACAGGGGACCGAGAACACTGAAGCTTTCTTT. The chain couples TRBV19 to TRBJ1-1, with TRBD1 identical over 7 bases. The V and J ends lost 9 bases and 1 base, in that order; junction bases with no gene match: 8. The CDR3 length is 14 residues. CDR1 and CDR2 (germline): LNHDA, SQIVND (reference sequence).

This clone has more than one count but fewer than ten. One junction end does not reproduce the germline sequence, and a read error may be involved. The V and J genes are TRBV12-3 or TRBV12-4 and TRBJ1-5, with D possibly being TRBD1 (6 bases). The CDR3 has 13 residues. The CDR3 nucleotides read TGTGCCAGCAGAACAGGGAGCAGTCAGCCCCAGCATTTT. It specifies CASRTGSSQPQHF.

The V and J genes are TRBV5-1 and TRBJ1-1, with 9 nucleotides matching TRBD1. Germline V gene sequence: CDR1 SGHRS, CDR2 YFSETQ. Trimming removed 5 bases from V and 6 bases from J; junction bases left unmatched: 8. The CDR3 sequence is 14 residues long. The CDR3: CASSKGQGLAEAFF. DNA for the CDR3: TGCGCCAGCAGTAAGGGACAGGGTCTGGCTGAAGCTTTCTTT.

The chain carries TRBV4-2 and TRBJ1-1; maybe TRBD1 (5 bases). The length of the CDR3 is 17 residues. V lost 2 bases and J lost 4, with 20 bases in between. From germline, CDR1 is LGHNA and CDR2 YNFKEQ. The CDR3 DNA is TGTGCCAGCAGCCAATTAGGGGTCGGCAAGGGGTCCACTGAAGCTTTCTTT. Its protein product is CASSQLGVGKGSTEAFF.

The chain uses TRBV6-5 and TRBJ2-5, with 7 bases fitting TRBD1. The V segment lost 6 bases and the J segment 4 bases; nucleotides outside the gene matches: 5. This CDR3 contains 13 residues. Germline-derived CDR1 and CDR2 are MNHEY and SVGAGI. The DNA for the CDR3 is TGTGCCAGCAGGCAGACAGGGAGAGAGACCCAGTACTTC. Protein product: CASRQTGRETQYF.

This sequence joins TRBV7-9 and TRBJ1-6; the match to TRBD1 covers 7 bases. The germline CDR1 and CDR2 sequences are SEHNR and FQNEAQ (reference sequence). With V trimmed by 5 bases and J by 13 bases, 8 bases remained unmatched. The CDR3 loop spans 13 amino acids. Here the CDR3 DNA reads TGTGCCAGCAGCCAGATAGGACAGGCCCCCCTCCACTTT. It translates to CASSQIGQAPLHF.

The chain uses TRBV2 and TRBJ1-2; D gene unclear. V lost 5 bases and J lost 5, with 9 bases in between. Germline CDR1 and CDR2: SNHLY and FYNNEI. The CDR3 contains 12 residues. The CDR3 sequence: CASSPRSYGYTF. The CDR3 bases are TGTGCCAGCAGTCCCCGGTCGTATGGCTACACCTTC.